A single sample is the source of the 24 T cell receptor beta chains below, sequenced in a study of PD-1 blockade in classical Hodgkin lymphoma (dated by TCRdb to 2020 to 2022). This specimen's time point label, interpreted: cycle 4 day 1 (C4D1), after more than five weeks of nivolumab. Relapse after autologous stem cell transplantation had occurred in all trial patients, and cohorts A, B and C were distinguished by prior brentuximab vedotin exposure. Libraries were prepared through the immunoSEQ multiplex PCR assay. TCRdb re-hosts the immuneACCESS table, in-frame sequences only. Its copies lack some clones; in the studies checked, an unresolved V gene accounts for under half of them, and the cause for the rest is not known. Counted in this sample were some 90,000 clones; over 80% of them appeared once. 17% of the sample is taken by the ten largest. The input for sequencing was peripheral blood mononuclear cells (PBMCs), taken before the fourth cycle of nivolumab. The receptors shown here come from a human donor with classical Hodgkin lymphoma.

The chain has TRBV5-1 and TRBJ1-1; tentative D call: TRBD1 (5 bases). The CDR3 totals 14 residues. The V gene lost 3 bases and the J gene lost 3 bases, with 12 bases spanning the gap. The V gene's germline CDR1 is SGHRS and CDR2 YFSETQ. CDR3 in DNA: TGCGCCAGCAGCTCTCAGGGTGGGGACACTGAAGCTTTCTTT. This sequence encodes CASSSQGGDTEAFF.

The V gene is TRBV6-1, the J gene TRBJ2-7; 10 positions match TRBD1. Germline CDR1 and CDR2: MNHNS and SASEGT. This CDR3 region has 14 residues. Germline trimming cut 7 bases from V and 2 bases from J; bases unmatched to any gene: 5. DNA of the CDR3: TGTGCCAGCAACCGGGACAGGGGAACCTACGAGCAGTACTTC. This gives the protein CASNRDRGTYEQYF.

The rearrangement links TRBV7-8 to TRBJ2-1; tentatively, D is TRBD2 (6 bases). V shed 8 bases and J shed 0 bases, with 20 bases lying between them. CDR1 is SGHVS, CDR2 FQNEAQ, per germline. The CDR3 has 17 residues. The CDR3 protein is CASRAPGLTSSYNEQFF. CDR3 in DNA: TGTGCCAGCCGCGCGCCGGGACTCACAAGCTCCTACAATGAGCAGTTCTTC.

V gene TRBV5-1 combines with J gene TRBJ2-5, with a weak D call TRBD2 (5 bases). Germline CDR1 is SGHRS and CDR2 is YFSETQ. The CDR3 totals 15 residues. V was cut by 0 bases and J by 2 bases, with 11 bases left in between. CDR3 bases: TGCGCCAGCAGCTTGGCCCTAGCAATGCAAGAGACCCAGTACTTC. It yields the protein CASSLALAMQETQYF.

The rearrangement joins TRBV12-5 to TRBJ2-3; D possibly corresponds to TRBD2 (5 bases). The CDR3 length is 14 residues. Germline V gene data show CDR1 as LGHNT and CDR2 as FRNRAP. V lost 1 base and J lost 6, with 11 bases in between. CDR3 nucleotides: TGTGCTAGTGGTTTGGGCCTCCCGGGGGATACGCAGTATTTT. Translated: CASGLGLPGDTQYF.

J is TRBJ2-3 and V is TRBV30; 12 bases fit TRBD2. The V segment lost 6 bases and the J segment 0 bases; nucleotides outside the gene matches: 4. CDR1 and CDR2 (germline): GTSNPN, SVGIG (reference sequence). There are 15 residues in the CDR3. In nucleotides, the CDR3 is TGTGCCTGCCACGGACTAGCGGGGAGCACAGATACGCAGTATTTT. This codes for CACHGLAGSTDTQYF.

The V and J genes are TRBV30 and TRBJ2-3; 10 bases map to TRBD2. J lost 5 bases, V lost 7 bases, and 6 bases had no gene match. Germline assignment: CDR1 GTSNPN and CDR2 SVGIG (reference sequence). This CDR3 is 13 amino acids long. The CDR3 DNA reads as TGTGCCTTCGAGCGGGAGGGTCTAGATACGCAGTATTTT. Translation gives CAFEREGLDTQYF. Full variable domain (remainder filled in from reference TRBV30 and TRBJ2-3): SQTIHQWPATLVQPVGSPLSLECTVEGTSNPNLYWYRQAAGRGLQLLFYSVGIGQISSEVPQNLSASRPQDRQFILSSKKLLLSDSGFYLCAFEREGLDTQYFGPGTRLTVL.

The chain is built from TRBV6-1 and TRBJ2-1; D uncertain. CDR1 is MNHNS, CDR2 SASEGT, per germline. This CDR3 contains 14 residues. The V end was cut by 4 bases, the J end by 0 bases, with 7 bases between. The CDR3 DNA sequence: TGTGCCAGCAGTGCCAGATTCTCCTACAATGAGCAGTTCTTC. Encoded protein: CASSARFSYNEQFF.

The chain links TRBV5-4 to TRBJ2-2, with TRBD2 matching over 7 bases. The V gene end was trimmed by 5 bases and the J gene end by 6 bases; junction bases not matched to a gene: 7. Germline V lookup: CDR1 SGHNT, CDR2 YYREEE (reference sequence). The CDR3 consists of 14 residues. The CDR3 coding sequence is TGTGCCAGCAGTGAGGGGACTACCCCCGGGGAGCTGTTTTTT. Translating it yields CASSEGTTPGELFF. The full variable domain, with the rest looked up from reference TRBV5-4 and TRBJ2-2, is ETGVTQSPTHLIKTRGQQVTLRCSSQSGHNTVSWYQQALGQGPQFIFQYYREEENGRGNFPPRFSGLQFPNYSSELNVNALELDDSALYLCASSEGTTPGELFFGEGSRLTVL.

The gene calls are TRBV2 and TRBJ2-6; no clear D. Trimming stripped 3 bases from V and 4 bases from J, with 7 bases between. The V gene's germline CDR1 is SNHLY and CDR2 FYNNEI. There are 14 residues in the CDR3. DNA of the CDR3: TGTGCCAGCAGTGATACGGTGGGGGCCAACGTCCTGACTTTC. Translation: CASSDTVGANVLTF.

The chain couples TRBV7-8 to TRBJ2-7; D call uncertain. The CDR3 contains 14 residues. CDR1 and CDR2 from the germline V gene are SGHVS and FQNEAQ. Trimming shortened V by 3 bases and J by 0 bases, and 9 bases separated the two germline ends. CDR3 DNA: TGTGCCAGCAGCTTCCCCGCAGACTCCTACGAGCAGTACTTC. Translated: CASSFPADSYEQYF.

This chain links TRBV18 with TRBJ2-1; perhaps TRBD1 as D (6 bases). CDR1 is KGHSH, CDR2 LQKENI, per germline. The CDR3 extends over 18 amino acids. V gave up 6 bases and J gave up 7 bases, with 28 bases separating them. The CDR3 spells CASSPYYSAQGSTNEQFF. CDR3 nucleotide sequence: TGTGCCAGCTCGCCCTACTACTCGGCCCAGGGGTCGACAAATGAGCAGTTCTTC.

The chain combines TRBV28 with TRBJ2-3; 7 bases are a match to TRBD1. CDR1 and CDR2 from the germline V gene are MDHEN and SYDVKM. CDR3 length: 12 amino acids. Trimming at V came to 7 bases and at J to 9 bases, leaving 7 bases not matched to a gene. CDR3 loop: CASTPGQRTQYF. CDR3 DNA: TGTGCCAGCACCCCGGGACAGAGAACGCAGTATTTT. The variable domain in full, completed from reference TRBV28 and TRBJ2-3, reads DVKVTQSSRYLVKRTGEKVFLECVQDMDHENMFWYRQDPGLGLRLIYFSYDVKMKEKGDIPEGYSVSREKKERFSLILESASTNQTSMYLCASTPGQRTQYFGPGTRLTVL.

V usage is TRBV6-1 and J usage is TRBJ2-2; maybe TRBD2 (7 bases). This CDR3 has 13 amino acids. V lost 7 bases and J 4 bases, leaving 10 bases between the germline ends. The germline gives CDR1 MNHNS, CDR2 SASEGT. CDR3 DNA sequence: TGTGCCAGCATGCGGGGGCCCACCGGGGAGCTGTTTTTT. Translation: CASMRGPTGELFF.

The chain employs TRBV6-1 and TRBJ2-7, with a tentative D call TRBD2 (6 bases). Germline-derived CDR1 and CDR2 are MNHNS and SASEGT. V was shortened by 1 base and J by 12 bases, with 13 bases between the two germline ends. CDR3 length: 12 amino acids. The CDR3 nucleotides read TGTGCCAGCAGTGAAGGGGAGGCCAGGCCGTACTTC. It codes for CASSEGEARPYF.

CDR3 coding DNA: TGTGCCAGCAGTACGGGACCCAGCTACGAGCAGTACTTC. Amino acids: CASSTGPSYEQYF. The genes are TRBV6-5 and TRBJ2-7; tentatively, D is TRBD1 or TRBD2 (5 bases each). This CDR3 region has 13 residues. Germline CDR1 and CDR2: MNHEY and SVGAGI. Between the trimmed V and J ends, which lost 5 bases and 3 bases, there was a span of 11 bases.

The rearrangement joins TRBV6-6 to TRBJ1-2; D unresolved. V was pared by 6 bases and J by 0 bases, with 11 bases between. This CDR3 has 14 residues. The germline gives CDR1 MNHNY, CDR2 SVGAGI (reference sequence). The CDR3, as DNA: TGTGCCAGCAGACCCAGCGCCTCTAACTATGGCTACACCTTC. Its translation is CASRPSASNYGYTF.

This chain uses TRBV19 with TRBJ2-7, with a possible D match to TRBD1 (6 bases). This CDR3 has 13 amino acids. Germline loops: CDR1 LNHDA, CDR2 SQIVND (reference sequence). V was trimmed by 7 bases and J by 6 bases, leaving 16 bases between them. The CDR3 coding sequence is TGTGCCAGTACCTCCGACAGGCTTACCGAGCAGTACTTC. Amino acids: CASTSDRLTEQYF. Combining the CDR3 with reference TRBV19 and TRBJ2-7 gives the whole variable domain DGGITQSPKYLFRKEGQNVTLSCEQNLNHDAMYWYRQDPGQGLRLIYYSQIVNDFQKGDIAEGYSVSREKKESFPLTVTSAQKNPTAFYLCASTSDRLTEQYFGPGTRLTVT.

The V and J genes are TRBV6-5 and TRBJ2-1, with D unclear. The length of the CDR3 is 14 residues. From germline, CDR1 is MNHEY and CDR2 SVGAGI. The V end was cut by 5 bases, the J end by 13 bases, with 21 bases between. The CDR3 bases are TGTGCCAGCAGTCCCCTGTCCTCACGTTGGTATCAGTTCTTC. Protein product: CASSPLSSRWYQFF.

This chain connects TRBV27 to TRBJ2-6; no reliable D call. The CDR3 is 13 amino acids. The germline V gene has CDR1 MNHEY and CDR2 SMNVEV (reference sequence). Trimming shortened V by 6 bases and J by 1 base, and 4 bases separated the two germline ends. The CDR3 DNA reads TGTGCCAGCAGCATATCTGGGGCCAACGTCCTGACTTTC. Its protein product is CASSISGANVLTF.

CDR3 nucleotide sequence: TGTGCCAGCAGCATTTCTTGGGCCGTCGATGAGCAGTTCTTC. Translated: CASSISWAVDEQFF. The J gene is TRBJ2-1, the V gene TRBV7-8; D not certain. V dropped 5 bases and J dropped 8 bases, with 16 bases sitting between them. The germline V gene encodes CDR1 SGHVS and CDR2 FQNEAQ. The CDR3 covers 14 residues.

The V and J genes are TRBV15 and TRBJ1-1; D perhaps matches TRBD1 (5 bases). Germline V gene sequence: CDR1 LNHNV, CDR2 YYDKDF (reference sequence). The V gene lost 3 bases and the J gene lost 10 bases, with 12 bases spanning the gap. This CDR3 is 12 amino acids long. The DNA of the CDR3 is TGTGCCACCAGCAGTTTAGATAGGGGAGCTTTCTTT. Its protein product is CATSSLDRGAFF.

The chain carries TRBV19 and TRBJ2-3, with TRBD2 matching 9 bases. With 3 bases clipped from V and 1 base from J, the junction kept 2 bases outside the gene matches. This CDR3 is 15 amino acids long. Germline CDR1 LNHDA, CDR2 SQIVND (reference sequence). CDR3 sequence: CASSILAGGTDTQYF. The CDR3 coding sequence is TGTGCCAGTAGTATTTTAGCGGGGGGCACAGATACGCAGTATTTT.

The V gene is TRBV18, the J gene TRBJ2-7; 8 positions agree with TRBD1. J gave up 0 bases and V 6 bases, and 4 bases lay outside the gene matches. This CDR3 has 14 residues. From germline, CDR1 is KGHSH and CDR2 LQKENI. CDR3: CASSGTGSSYEQYF. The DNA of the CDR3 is TGTGCCAGCTCCGGGACAGGAAGCTCCTACGAGCAGTACTTC.